Reported below is one T cell receptor (beta chain). The antigen is unknown. Germline V gene sequence: CDR1 SGHDN, CDR2 FVKESK. This CDR3 has 13 amino acids. With V trimmed by 4 bases and J by 4 bases, 3 bases remained unmatched. Once extracted for a subset, genomic DNA was divided evenly among several immunoSEQ plates. Assay used: immunoSEQ multiplex PCR; TCRdb lists only in-frame clones, some missing. The sample shows 2 million to 3 million clones, around nine tenths of them seen only once. The entry originates in a study of shared clonotypes between healthy human individuals. Findings of the study overall: It was anticipated that sequencing depth would influence how many clonotypes donors shared. Naive CD4 clonotypes were shared across a handful of donors at around 5.4%.

All of the donors resided in Nashville, Tennessee, and each was a Caucasian adult. The chain uses TRBV14 and TRBJ1-2, with TRBD1 matching over 7 bases. The source material was naive CD4+ T cells sorted from blood. The subset: CD45RA+ positively selected. The source is a man between 18 and 35 years old in good health. The CDR3: CASSRDRVYGYTF. DNA for the CDR3: TGTGCCAGCAGCCGTGACAGGGTCTATGGCTACACCTTC.